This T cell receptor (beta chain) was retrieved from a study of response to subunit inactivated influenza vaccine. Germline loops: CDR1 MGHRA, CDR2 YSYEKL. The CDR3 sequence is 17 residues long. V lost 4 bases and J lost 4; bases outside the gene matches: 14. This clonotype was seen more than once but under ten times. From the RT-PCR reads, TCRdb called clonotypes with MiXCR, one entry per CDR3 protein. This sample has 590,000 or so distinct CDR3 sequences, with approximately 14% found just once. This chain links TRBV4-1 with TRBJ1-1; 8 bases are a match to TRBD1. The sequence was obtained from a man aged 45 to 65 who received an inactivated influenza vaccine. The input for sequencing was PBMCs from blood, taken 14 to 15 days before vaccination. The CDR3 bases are TGCGCCAGCAGCCTGAGAGGTTCGGACAGGGTTGGCACTGAAGCTTTCTTT. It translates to CASSLRGSDRVGTEAFF.